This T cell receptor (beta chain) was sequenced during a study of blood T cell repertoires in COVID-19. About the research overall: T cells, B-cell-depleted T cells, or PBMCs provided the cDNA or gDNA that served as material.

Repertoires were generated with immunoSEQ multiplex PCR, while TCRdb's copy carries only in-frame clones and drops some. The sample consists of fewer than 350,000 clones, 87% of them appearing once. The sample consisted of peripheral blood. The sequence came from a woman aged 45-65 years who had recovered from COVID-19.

CDR3 residues: CATSDSQQGNYGYTF. CDR3 nucleotides: TGTGCCACCAGTGATTCTCAACAGGGGAACTATGGCTACACCTTC. This sequence joins TRBV24-1 and TRBJ1-2; TRBD1 matches at 7 bases. The V gene end was trimmed by 2 bases and the J gene end by 2 bases; junction bases not matched to a gene: 4. The CDR3 has 15 amino acids. Germline lookup yields CDR1 KGHDR and CDR2 SFDVKD.